The T cell receptor beta chain described here comes from a study of T cell clusters in autoimmune cytopenias. The germline V gene has CDR1 MNHEY and CDR2 SVGEGT. CDR3 length equals 14 residues. Multiplex touch-down PCR amplified TRB using TRB-A and TRB-B pools in one tube. TCRdb reprocessed the multiplex PCR reads and stores each CDR3 protein as one record, lacking DNA. Recorded here are some 11,000 distinct CDR3 sequences; the top ten clones represent approximately 4.4%. Each sample's input was approximately 270 ng genomic DNA, 35,000 to 40,000 genome equivalents. This clonotype is called medium-sized based on its frequency. Another study also made use of these data, one on T cell repertoires in aging, cancer and after chemotherapy.

Sequenced input: peripheral blood. The clonotype originates from a human donor in good health. V gene TRBV6-2 or TRBV6-3 combines with J gene TRBJ1-2; there is no DNA to check the TCRdb D call of TRBD1. The CDR3 region is CASTPTTRNYGYTF.